The 20 T cell receptor beta chains in this list originate from one sample, sequenced in a study of graft-versus-host responses after intestinal transplantation. Clones were read by immunoSEQ multiplex PCR, and TCRdb kept only the in-frame ones, dropping some. The sample records 15,000 to 20,000 clones, approximately 39% being singletons. Sequenced material: alloreactive CD4+ T cells from a mixed lymphocyte reaction culture, taken before transplantation. Subset specified: CFSE-low proliferating T cells sorted from roughly six-day pre-transplant mixed lymphocyte reaction (GvH or HvG direction). The source is a human patient who was an organ donor for intestinal transplantation.

This clone was observed a handful of times. The chain has TRBV6-6 and TRBJ1-2, with a possible D match to TRBD1 (5 bases). The germline CDR1 and CDR2 sequences are MNHNY and SVGAGI (reference sequence). This CDR3 is built from 15 residues. V gave up 6 bases and J gave up 4 bases, with 18 bases separating them. The DNA of the CDR3 is TGTGCCAGCAGAAAAAGGGACGACGGAGTCTATGGCTACACCTTC. Its translation is CASRKRDDGVYGYTF.

This clone is termed medium-sized. This chain links TRBV28 with TRBJ2-7; D may be TRBD1 (5 bases). The CDR3 covers 13 residues. Trimming took 3 bases from V and 6 from J, leaving 12 bases between them. Germline V CDR1 and CDR2: MDHEN, SYDVKM. The CDR3 region has the DNA TGTGCCAGCAGTTTTAAGGGGTTGGGCGAGCAGTACTTC. The encoded protein is CASSFKGLGEQYF.

This clone was seen a few times. CDR3 residues: CASSNGQGNYGYTF. CDR3 DNA: TGTGCCAGCAGCAACGGACAGGGAAACTATGGCTACACCTTC. The genes are TRBV7-2 and TRBJ1-2; 8 positions agree with TRBD1. The CDR3 totals 14 residues. V trimming: 5 bases; J trimming: 2 bases; junction bases outside the gene matches: 4. Looked up from germline, CDR1 is SGHTA and CDR2 is FQGNSA.

The V call is TRBV2, the J call TRBJ2-7, with TRBD1 matching over 7 bases. Germline V CDR1 and CDR2: SNHLY, FYNNEI. The CDR3 covers 12 residues. J was trimmed by 5 bases and V by 6 bases; bases with no gene match: 4. For the CDR3, the DNA is TGTGCCAGCAGAAACAGGGGTCACGAGCAGTACTTC. Protein: CASRNRGHEQYF.

This clone was detected only a few times. The rearrangement uses TRBV19 and TRBJ2-3; 8 nucleotides agree with TRBD2. Trimming at V came to 11 bases and at J to 4 bases, leaving 8 bases not matched to a gene. This CDR3 is built from 13 residues. Germline CDR1 LNHDA, CDR2 SQIVND (reference sequence). DNA of the CDR3: TGTGCCGGGAGCGGGAGAGACTCAGATACGCAGTATTTT. Amino acids: CAGSGRDSDTQYF.

This clone turned up a few times. The chain has TRBV5-6 and TRBJ1-1; weak D call: TRBD1 (6 bases). V lost 2 bases, J lost 6 bases, and 20 bases lay in between. The CDR3 has 16 residues. Germline-derived CDR1 and CDR2 are SGHDT and YYEEEE. The CDR3 bases are TGTGCCAGCAGCTTAACCGGACCTTGGGGGGGGCCTGAAGCTTTCTTT. Its protein is CASSLTGPWGGPEAFF.

This clone was observed a few times. This rearrangement joins TRBV7-2 to TRBJ2-5; D is unclear. V was clipped by 3 bases and J by 5 bases, with 7 bases between them. Germline CDR1 SGHTA, CDR2 FQGNSA. This CDR3 region has 12 residues. The CDR3 is CASSFHRETQYF. The CDR3 bases are TGTGCCAGCAGCTTCCATCGGGAGACCCAGTACTTC.

The chain carries TRBV6-8 and TRBJ2-3; 12 bases fit TRBD2. CDR3 length equals 15 residues. The V segment lost 5 bases and the J segment 5 bases; nucleotides outside the gene matches: 5. Germline-derived CDR1 and CDR2 are MNHGY and SAAAGT. Written as DNA, the CDR3 is TGTGCCAGCAGTAGACTAGCGGGAGCGGGAGATACGCAGTATTTT. This translates into CASSRLAGAGDTQYF.

The chain employs TRBV6-1 and TRBJ2-2; D is perhaps TRBD1 (5 bases). V lost 8 bases and J 0 bases, leaving 13 bases between the germline ends. The CDR3 is 15 residues long. Germline V gene lookup returns CDR1 MNHNS and CDR2 SASEGT. In DNA, the CDR3 is TGTGCCAGCGGCCGAGGACACACGAACACCGGGGAGCTGTTTTTT. Its protein product is CASGRGHTNTGELFF.

The chain recombines TRBV2 with TRBJ2-4; 13 nucleotides line up with TRBD2. Germline V lookup: CDR1 SNHLY, CDR2 FYNNEI. The ends lost 7 bases at V and 6 bases at J; junction bases unmatched: 3. The CDR3 covers 14 residues. CDR3: CASTRLAGGNIQYF. For the CDR3, the DNA is TGTGCCAGCACCAGACTAGCGGGAGGAAACATTCAGTACTTC.

V gene TRBV28 combines with J gene TRBJ2-2, with a possible D match to TRBD2 (5 bases). Germline lookup yields CDR1 MDHEN and CDR2 SYDVKM. Trimming shortened V by 5 bases and J by 2 bases, and 15 bases separated the two germline ends. This CDR3 region has 16 residues. The chain's CDR3 is CASSPTGNLNTGELFF. As DNA, the CDR3 is TGTGCCAGCAGTCCGACGGGAAACCTAAACACCGGGGAGCTGTTTTTT.

The table lists this clone with a few counts. V and J are TRBV7-9 and TRBJ2-7; D remains unclear. CDR3 length: 14 amino acids. Germline loops: CDR1 SEHNR, CDR2 FQNEAQ (reference sequence). The ends were cut back, 2 bases at V and 2 bases at J, with 10 bases in the middle. The CDR3 DNA sequence: TGTGCCAGCAGCTTATCACCGACGGCCTACGAGCAGTACTTC. Amino acids: CASSLSPTAYEQYF.

This clone has a handful of counts. Different DNA sequences within this sample yield the same CDR3. The CDR3, as DNA: TGTGCCATCAGTGATAGCGGGAGGGCCTACGAGCAGTACTTC. It yields the protein CAISDSGRAYEQYF. This chain connects TRBV10-3 to TRBJ2-7; the match to TRBD2 covers 11 bases. CDR1 and CDR2 from the germline V gene are ENHRY and SYGVKD. The CDR3 totals 14 residues. After removal of 3 bases from V and 2 bases from J, the junction contained 0 bases not matched to a gene.

This rearrangement joins TRBV2 to TRBJ1-1; D may be TRBD1 (6 bases). Per germline, CDR1 SNHLY and CDR2 FYNNEI. The CDR3 runs to 14 residues. V was pared by 7 bases and J by 2 bases, with 14 bases between. The CDR3 protein is CASTTGSLNTEAFF. CDR3 in DNA: TGTGCCAGCACTACAGGGTCTCTCAACACTGAAGCTTTCTTT.

The chain combines TRBV7-9 with TRBJ2-5; D is perhaps TRBD2 (6 bases). The CDR3 runs 13 residues. With 4 bases removed from V and 3 bases from J, the gap between germline ends came to 9 bases. Germline V lookup: CDR1 SEHNR, CDR2 FQNEAQ (reference sequence). The DNA of the CDR3 is TGTGCCAGCAGCTCATGGGGGGAAGAGACCCAGTACTTC. Its translation: CASSSWGEETQYF.

The V gene is TRBV11-3, the J gene TRBJ2-7, with 7 bases aligning to TRBD1. The CDR3 has 15 amino acids. Germline CDR1 reads SGHNT; CDR2 reads YENEEA. V shed 5 bases and J 2 bases; nucleotides not matched to a gene: 9. The CDR3 DNA reads as TGTGCCAGCAGCCCCACCTCCCAGGGGGCCTACGAGCAGTACTTC. Translated, it gives CASSPTSQGAYEQYF. The full variable domain, completed using reference TRBV11-3 and TRBJ2-7, is EAGVVQSPRYKIIEKKQPVAFWCNPISGHNTLYWYLQNLGQGPELLIRYENEEAVDDSQLPKDRFSAERLKGVDSTLKIQPAELGDSAVYLCASSPTSQGAYEQYFGPGTRLTVT.

This clone was observed a few times. In DNA, the CDR3 is TGTGCCAGCAGTTACTCTGGGGCCAACGTCCTGACTTTC. Translation: CASSYSGANVLTF. The chain employs TRBV6-6 and TRBJ2-6; no firm D call. Deletions cut 0 bases from V and 3 bases from J, with 0 bases between. Germline CDR1 and CDR2: MNHNY and SVGAGI (reference sequence). The CDR3 is made up of 13 amino acids.

Turning to this clone: A much more abundant neighbour one base away suggests this may be a read error. Other DNA sequences in this sample translate to the same CDR3. The chain employs TRBV19 and TRBJ2-3, with D maybe TRBD2 (5 bases). Looked up from germline, CDR1 is LNHDA and CDR2 is SQIVND (reference sequence). The length of the CDR3 is 15 residues. Trimming removed 3 bases from V and 5 bases from J, with 15 bases in between. The CDR3 DNA is TGTGCCAGTAGTATGAGGACGGGGTTGGGAGATACGCAGTATTTT. Translated, it gives CASSMRTGLGDTQYF.

V is TRBV7-9 and J is TRBJ2-1; D gene unclear. CDR1 is SEHNR, CDR2 FQNEAQ, per germline (reference sequence). This CDR3 contains 14 residues. Between the trimmed V and J ends, which lost 6 bases and 0 bases, there was a span of 9 bases. The CDR3 loop reads CASSGLSSYNEQFF. Written as DNA, the CDR3 is TGTGCCAGCAGTGGATTGAGCTCCTACAATGAGCAGTTCTTC. The complete variable domain, with remaining parts taken from reference TRBV7-9 and TRBJ2-1, reads DTGVSQNPRHKITKRGQNVTFRCDPISEHNRLYWYRQTLGQGPEFLTYFQNEAQLEKSRLLSDRFSAERPKGSFSTLEIQRTEQGDSAMYLCASSGLSSYNEQFFGPGTRLTVL.

Only a few counts were recorded for this clone. This sequence joins TRBV5-1 and TRBJ1-2; no clear D. The V end lost 3 bases, the J end lost 7 bases, and 19 bases lay between the germline ends. Germline V lookup: CDR1 SGHRS, CDR2 YFSETQ. This CDR3 comprises 15 residues. The CDR3 here is CASSSGRAAGGGYTF. CDR3 bases: TGCGCCAGCAGCTCGGGCAGAGCAGCAGGAGGTGGCTACACCTTC.